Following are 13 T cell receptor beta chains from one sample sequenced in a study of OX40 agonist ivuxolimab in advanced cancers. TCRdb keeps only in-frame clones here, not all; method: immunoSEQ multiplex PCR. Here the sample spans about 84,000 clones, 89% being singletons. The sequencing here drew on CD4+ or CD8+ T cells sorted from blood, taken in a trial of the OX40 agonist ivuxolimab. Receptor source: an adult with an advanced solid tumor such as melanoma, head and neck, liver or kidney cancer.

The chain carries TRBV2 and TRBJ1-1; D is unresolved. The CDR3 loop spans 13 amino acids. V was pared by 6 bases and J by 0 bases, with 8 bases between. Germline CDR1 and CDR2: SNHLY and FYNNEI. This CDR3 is CASRDGMNTEAFF. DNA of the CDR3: TGTGCCAGCAGAGACGGCATGAACACTGAAGCTTTCTTT.

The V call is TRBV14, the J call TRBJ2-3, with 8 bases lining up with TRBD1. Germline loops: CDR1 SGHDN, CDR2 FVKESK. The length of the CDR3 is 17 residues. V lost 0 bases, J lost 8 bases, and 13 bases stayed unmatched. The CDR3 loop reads CASSQDQGQGDRGTQYF. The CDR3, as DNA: TGTGCCAGCAGCCAAGATCAAGGACAGGGTGACCGGGGTACGCAGTATTTT.

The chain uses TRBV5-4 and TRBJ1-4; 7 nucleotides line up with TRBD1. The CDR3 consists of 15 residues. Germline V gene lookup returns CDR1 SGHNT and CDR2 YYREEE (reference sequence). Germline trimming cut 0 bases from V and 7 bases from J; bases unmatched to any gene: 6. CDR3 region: CASSLATGRVEKLFF. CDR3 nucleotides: TGTGCCAGCAGCTTGGCGACAGGGCGGGTTGAAAAACTGTTTTTT.

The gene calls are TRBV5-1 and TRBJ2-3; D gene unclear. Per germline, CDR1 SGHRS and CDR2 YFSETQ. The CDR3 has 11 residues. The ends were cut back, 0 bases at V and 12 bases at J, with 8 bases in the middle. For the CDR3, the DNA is TGCGCCAGCAGCTTGGATATTCTCCAGTATTTT. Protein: CASSLDILQYF.

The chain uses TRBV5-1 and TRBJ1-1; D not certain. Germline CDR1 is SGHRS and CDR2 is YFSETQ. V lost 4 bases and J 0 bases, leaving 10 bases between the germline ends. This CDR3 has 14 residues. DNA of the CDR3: TGCGCCAGCAGCCCCGGAACCCTGAACACTGAAGCTTTCTTT. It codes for CASSPGTLNTEAFF.

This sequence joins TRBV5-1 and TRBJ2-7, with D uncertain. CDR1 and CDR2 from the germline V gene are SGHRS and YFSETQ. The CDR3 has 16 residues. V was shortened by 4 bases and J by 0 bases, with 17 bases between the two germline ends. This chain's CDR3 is CASSLKEERPSYEQYF. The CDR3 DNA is TGCGCCAGCAGCCTAAAGGAAGAGCGCCCCTCCTACGAGCAGTACTTC.

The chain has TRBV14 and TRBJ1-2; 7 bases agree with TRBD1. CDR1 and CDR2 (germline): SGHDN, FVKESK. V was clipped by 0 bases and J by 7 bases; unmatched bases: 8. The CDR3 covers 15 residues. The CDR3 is CASSQDRQGLTGYTF. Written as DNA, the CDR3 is TGTGCCAGCAGCCAAGACCGACAGGGCCTAACTGGCTACACCTTC.

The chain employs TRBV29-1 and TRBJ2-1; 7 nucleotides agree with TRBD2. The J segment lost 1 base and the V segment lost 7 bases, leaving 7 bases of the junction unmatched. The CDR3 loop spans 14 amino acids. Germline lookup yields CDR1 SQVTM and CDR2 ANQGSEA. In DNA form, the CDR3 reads TGCAGCGGGGGTAGCGGGTTATCCTACAATGAGCAGTTCTTC. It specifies CSGGSGLSYNEQFF.

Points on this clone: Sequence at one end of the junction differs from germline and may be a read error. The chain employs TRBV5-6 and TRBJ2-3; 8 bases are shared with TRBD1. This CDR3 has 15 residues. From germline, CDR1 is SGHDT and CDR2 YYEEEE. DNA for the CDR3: TGTGCCAGCAGATTGGGACAGGTCCGCACAGATACGCAGTATTTT. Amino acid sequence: CASRLGQVRTDTQYF. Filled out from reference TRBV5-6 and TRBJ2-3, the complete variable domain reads DAGVTQSPTHLIKTRGQQVTLRCSPKSGHDTVSWYQQALGQGPQFIFQYYEEEERQRGNFPDRFSGHQFPNYSSELNVNALLLGDSALYLCASRLGQVRTDTQYFGPGTRLTVL.

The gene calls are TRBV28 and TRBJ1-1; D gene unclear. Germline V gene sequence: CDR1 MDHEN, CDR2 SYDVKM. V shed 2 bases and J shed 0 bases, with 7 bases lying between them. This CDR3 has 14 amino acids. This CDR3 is CASSLAKMNTEAFF. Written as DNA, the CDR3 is TGTGCCAGCAGTTTAGCTAAAATGAACACTGAAGCTTTCTTT.

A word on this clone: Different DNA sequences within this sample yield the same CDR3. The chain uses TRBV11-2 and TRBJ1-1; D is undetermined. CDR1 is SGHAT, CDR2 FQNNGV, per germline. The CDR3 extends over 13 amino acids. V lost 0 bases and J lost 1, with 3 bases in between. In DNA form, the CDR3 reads TGTGCCAGCAGCTTAGAAAGGAACACTGAAGCTTTCTTT. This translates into CASSLERNTEAFF.

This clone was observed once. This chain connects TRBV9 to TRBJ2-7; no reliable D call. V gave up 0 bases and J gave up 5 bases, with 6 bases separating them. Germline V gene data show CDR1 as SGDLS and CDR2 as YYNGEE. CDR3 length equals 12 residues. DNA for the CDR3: TGTGCCAGCAGCGTAGGCTACGACGAGCAGTACTTC. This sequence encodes CASSVGYDEQYF.

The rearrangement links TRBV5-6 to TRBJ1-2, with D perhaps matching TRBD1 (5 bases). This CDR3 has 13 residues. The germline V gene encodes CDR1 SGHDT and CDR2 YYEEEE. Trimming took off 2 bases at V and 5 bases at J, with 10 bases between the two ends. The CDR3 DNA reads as TGTGCCAGCAGCTTCTGGGGGGGATATGGCTACACCTTC. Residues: CASSFWGGYGYTF.